This T cell receptor (beta chain) was profiled in a study of OX40 agonist ivuxolimab in advanced cancers. Points from the study as a whole: Low normalized T-cell clonal expansion also characterized some of the nonresponders.

The CDR3 runs to 14 residues. The V gene lost 4 bases and the J gene lost 0 bases, with 8 bases spanning the gap. CDR1 is SGHVS and CDR2 is FNYEAQ in the germline V gene. Here immunoSEQ multiplex PCR was the method, and the copy in TCRdb shows in-frame clones only, minus some. The profile shows roughly 80,000 clones, roughly 85% of them singletons. Of note for this clone: Its antigen is not identified.

The chain couples TRBV7-6 to TRBJ2-3, with D hard to call. This TCR was sampled from an adult with an advanced solid tumor such as melanoma, head and neck, liver or kidney cancer. The source material was CD4+ or CD8+ T cells sorted from blood, sampled in a trial of the OX40 agonist ivuxolimab. Written as DNA, the CDR3 is TGTGCCAGCAGCTCCTCGGCCAGCACAGATACGCAGTATTTT. It yields the protein CASSSSASTDTQYF. Full variable domain (outside the CDR3, taken from reference TRBV7-6 and TRBJ2-3): GAGVSQSPRYKVTKRGQDVALRCDPISGHVSLYWYRQALGQGPEFLTYFNYEAQQDKSGLPNDRFSAERPEGSISTLTIQRTEQRDSAMYRCASSSSASTDTQYFGPGTRLTVL.